The 14 T cell receptor beta chains in this list originate from one sample, sequenced in a study of OX40 agonist ivuxolimab in advanced cancers. Clones were read by immunoSEQ multiplex PCR, and TCRdb kept only the in-frame ones, dropping some. Of 20,000 or so clones listed, approximately 78% are singletons. The starting material was CD4+ or CD8+ T cells sorted from blood, obtained in a trial of the OX40 agonist ivuxolimab. These receptors were taken from an adult with an advanced solid tumor such as melanoma, head and neck, liver or kidney cancer.

The V and J genes are TRBV28 and TRBJ1-1; no clear D. The CDR3 runs to 14 residues. Trimming took off 6 bases at V and 1 base at J, with 12 bases between the two ends. The germline CDR1 and CDR2 sequences are MDHEN and SYDVKM. CDR3: CASSPWAENTEAFF. The CDR3 nucleotides are TGTGCCAGCAGCCCCTGGGCAGAGAACACTGAAGCTTTCTTT.

This chain links TRBV9 with TRBJ1-5; a weak D match, TRBD1 (6 bases). This CDR3 is built from 12 residues. From germline, CDR1 is SGDLS and CDR2 YYNGEE. Trimming removed 7 bases at V and 1 base at J, with 6 bases between. This CDR3 is CASGGSNQPQHF. The DNA for the CDR3 is TGTGCCAGCGGGGGCAGCAATCAGCCCCAGCATTTT.

The chain's CDR3 is CASSQVEVGELFF. In nucleotides, the CDR3 is TGCGCCAGCAGCCAAGTCGAAGTGGGGGAGCTGTTTTTT. This rearrangement joins TRBV4-3 to TRBJ2-2; D remains unclear. The CDR3 has 13 residues. The germline V gene encodes CDR1 LGHNA and CDR2 YSLEER. Trimming took off 1 base at V and 8 bases at J, with 8 bases between the two ends.

J is TRBJ2-3 and V is TRBV19, with D possibly matching TRBD2 (6 bases). Trimming removed 7 bases from V and 6 bases from J, with 17 bases in between. The germline gives CDR1 LNHDA, CDR2 SQIVND (reference sequence). The CDR3 spans 14 residues. DNA for the CDR3: TGTGCCAGTAACGATGGGGTAGCGGTCGATACGCAGTATTTT. Translating gives CASNDGVAVDTQYF.

The sample holds a few counts of this clone. The rearrangement joins TRBV7-9 to TRBJ1-1; D remains unclear. This CDR3 is built from 13 residues. V lost 6 bases and J 7 bases, leaving 15 bases between the germline ends. Looked up from germline, CDR1 is SEHNR and CDR2 is FQNEAQ (reference sequence). The CDR3, as DNA: TGTGCCAGCAGTCAGGAATCGGACGGTGAAGCTTTCTTT. Translation: CASSQESDGEAFF.

The CDR3 nucleotides are TGTGCCAGCAGCTCCCCAACAGGTGCAGCTAACTATGGCTACACCTTC. Protein: CASSSPTGAANYGYTF. This chain uses TRBV13 with TRBJ1-2; possibly TRBD1 for D (5 bases). The CDR3 is 16 amino acids. CDR1 and CDR2 from the germline V gene are PRHDT and FYEKMQ (reference sequence). The V and J ends lost 4 bases and 0 bases respectively, with 15 bases between them. Supplemented by reference TRBV13 and TRBJ1-2, the full variable domain reads AAGVIQSPRHLIKEKRETATLKCYPIPRHDTVYWYQQGPGQDPQFLISFYEKMQSDKGSIPDRFSAQQFSDYHSELNMSSLELGDSALYFCASSSPTGAANYGYTFGSGTRLTVV.

The genes are TRBV7-2 and TRBJ2-7, with 7 bases that match TRBD1. Germline V CDR1 and CDR2: SGHTA, FQGNSA. This CDR3 is 15 amino acids long. The ends lost 2 bases at V and 7 bases at J; junction bases unmatched: 11. Here the CDR3 reads CASSLNPTGLREQYF. For the CDR3, the DNA is TGTGCCAGCAGCTTAAACCCGACAGGGCTGAGGGAGCAGTACTTC.

The chain employs TRBV10-2 and TRBJ1-1; unclear D gene. V shed 6 bases and J shed 4 bases, with 15 bases lying between them. Germline V gene lookup returns CDR1 WSHSY and CDR2 SAAADI. The CDR3 is 14 residues long. The CDR3 region has the DNA TGCGCCAGCAGCCTTGGGGAGTGGGGCACTGAAGCTTTCTTT. This translates into CASSLGEWGTEAFF.

The rearrangement uses TRBV6-1 and TRBJ2-7; D unclear. CDR1 and CDR2 (germline): MNHNS, SASEGT. There are 13 residues in the CDR3. V was pared by 1 base and J by 0 bases, with 4 bases between. In DNA, the CDR3 is TGTGCCAGCAGTGAAGGCATCTCCTACGAGCAGTACTTC. It is translated as CASSEGISYEQYF.

V gene TRBV27 combines with J gene TRBJ2-7, with a weak D call TRBD2 (6 bases). Germline V gene sequence: CDR1 MNHEY, CDR2 SMNVEV (reference sequence). Trimming cost V 2 bases and J 7 bases, with 12 bases left between them. The CDR3 runs to 13 residues. CDR3 in DNA: TGTGCCAGCAGTTTAGGGCCTCGGGGGGAGCAGTACTTC. It yields the protein CASSLGPRGEQYF.

The chain joins TRBV4-3 to TRBJ1-5; D is ambiguous. The CDR3 is 15 residues long. Germline-derived CDR1 and CDR2 are LGHNA and YSLEER. Trimming cost V 2 bases and J 6 bases, with 14 bases left between them. The CDR3 DNA reads as TGCGCCAGCAGCCAACAAGCCTCGGATGGTCAGCCCCAGCATTTT. As protein: CASSQQASDGQPQHF.

This chain links TRBV30 with TRBJ2-3; 9 nucleotides align to TRBD1. The length of the CDR3 is 15 residues. Losses at the gene ends were 4 bases for V and 4 bases for J; bases not matched to a gene: 9. CDR1 is GTSNPN and CDR2 is SVGIG in the germline V gene (reference sequence). The CDR3 is CAWTSGTGSPDTQYF. The DNA of the CDR3 is TGTGCCTGGACGTCCGGGACAGGGAGTCCAGATACGCAGTATTTT. The full variable domain, with the rest looked up from reference TRBV30 and TRBJ2-3, is SQTIHQWPATLVQPVGSPLSLECTVEGTSNPNLYWYRQAAGRGLQLLFYSVGIGQISSEVPQNLSASRPQDRQFILSSKKLLLSDSGFYLCAWTSGTGSPDTQYFGPGTRLTVL.

This chain uses TRBV30 with TRBJ1-1; D call uncertain. The germline V gene has CDR1 GTSNPN and CDR2 SVGIG (reference sequence). V lost 2 bases and J lost 6, with 13 bases in between. The length of the CDR3 is 13 residues. The CDR3 sequence is CAWSRIPHSEAFF. In nucleotides, the CDR3 is TGTGCCTGGAGTCGTATCCCCCATTCTGAAGCTTTCTTT.

Written as DNA, the CDR3 is TGTGCCAGCAGTCGAGGGGGAAATGAGCAGTTCTTC. Its translation: CASSRGGNEQFF. The chain carries TRBV7-6 and TRBJ2-1, with D perhaps matching TRBD1 (6 bases). V was trimmed by 6 bases and J by 7 bases, leaving 10 bases between them. Germline loops: CDR1 SGHVS, CDR2 FNYEAQ. CDR3 size: 12 residues.